This TCR beta chain stems from a study of OX40 agonist ivuxolimab in advanced cancers. The CDR3 has 15 residues. Germline V gives CDR1 MDHEN, CDR2 SYDVKM. V trimming: 4 bases; J trimming: 4 bases; junction bases outside the gene matches: 8. Study results and caveats: Doses of 0.1 to 3.0 mg/kg were accompanied by clonal expansion of CD4+ and CD8+ blood T cells by week 6.

The table came from immunoSEQ multiplex PCR; TCRdb's copy has only in-frame clones and leaves some out. Of about 69,000 clones in the sample, over 60% were seen once. Details on this clone: Antigen specificity is unknown.

The source was CD4+ or CD8+ T cells sorted from blood, collected in a trial of the OX40 agonist ivuxolimab. The rearrangement links TRBV28 to TRBJ2-3; TRBD2 agrees at 7 bases. The receptor comes from an adult with an advanced solid tumor such as melanoma, head and neck, liver or kidney cancer. CDR3 bases: TGTGCCAGCAGTTCGACTAGCTGGGGCGCAGATACGCAGTATTTT. Its translation: CASSSTSWGADTQYF. Looking up the rest from reference TRBV28 and TRBJ2-3 gives the full variable domain: DVKVTQSSRYLVKRTGEKVFLECVQDMDHENMFWYRQDPGLGLRLIYFSYDVKMKEKGDIPEGYSVSREKKERFSLILESASTNQTSMYLCASSSTSWGADTQYFGPGTRLTVL.